The T cell receptor beta chain described here comes from a study of blood T cell repertoires in COVID-19. Using immunoSEQ multiplex PCR, the repertoire was profiled, and TCRdb retains in-frame clones only, with some absent. The sample holds 48,000 or so clones; approximately 90% are singletons and the top ten take 2% to 3%. Germline-derived CDR1 and CDR2 are KGHSH and LQKENI. V lost 0 bases and J 2 bases, leaving 10 bases between the germline ends. The CDR3 sequence is 15 residues long. The sequence was collected from a woman older than 75 with COVID-19, enrolled during active disease. Sequencing used peripheral blood. The V gene is TRBV18, the J gene TRBJ1-1, with a tentative D call TRBD1 (6 bases). In DNA form, the CDR3 reads TGTGCCAGCTCACCACCCGTAGGGGGAAACACTGAAGCTTTCTTT. Protein sequence: CASSPPVGGNTEAFF.